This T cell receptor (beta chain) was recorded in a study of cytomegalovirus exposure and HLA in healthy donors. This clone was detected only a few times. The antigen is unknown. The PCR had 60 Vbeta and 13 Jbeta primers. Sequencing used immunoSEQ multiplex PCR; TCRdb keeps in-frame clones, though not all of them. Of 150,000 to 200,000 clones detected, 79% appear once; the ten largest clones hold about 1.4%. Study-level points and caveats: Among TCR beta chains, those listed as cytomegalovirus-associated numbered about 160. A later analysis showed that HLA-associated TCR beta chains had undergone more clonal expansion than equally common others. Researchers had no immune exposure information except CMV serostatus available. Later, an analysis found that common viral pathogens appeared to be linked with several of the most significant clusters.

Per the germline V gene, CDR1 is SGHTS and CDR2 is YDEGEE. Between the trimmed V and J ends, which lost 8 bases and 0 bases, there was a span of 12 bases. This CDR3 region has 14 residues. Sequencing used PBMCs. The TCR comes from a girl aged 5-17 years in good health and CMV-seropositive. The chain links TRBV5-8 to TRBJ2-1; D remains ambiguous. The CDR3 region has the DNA TGTGCCAGTATCCAGGATAGCTCCTACAATGAGCAGTTCTTC. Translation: CASIQDSSYNEQFF.